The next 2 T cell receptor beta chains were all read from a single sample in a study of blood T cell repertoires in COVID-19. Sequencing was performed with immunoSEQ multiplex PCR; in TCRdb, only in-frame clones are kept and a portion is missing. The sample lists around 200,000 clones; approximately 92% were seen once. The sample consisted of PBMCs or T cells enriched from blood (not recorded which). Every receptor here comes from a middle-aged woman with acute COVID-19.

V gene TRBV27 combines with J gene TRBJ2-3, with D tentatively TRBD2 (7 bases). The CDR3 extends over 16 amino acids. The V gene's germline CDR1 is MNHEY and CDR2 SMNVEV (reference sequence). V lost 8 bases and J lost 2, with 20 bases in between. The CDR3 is CASGKGGRPYTDTQYF. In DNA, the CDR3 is TGTGCCAGCGGCAAGGGGGGGCGACCCTACACAGATACGCAGTATTTT.

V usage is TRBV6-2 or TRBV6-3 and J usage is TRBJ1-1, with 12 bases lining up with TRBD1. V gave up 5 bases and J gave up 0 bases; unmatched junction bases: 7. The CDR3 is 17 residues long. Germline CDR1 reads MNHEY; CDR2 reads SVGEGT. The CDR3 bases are TGTGCCAGCAGTACGCCGGGACAGGGGGCGGTGAACACTGAAGCTTTCTTT. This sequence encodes CASSTPGQGAVNTEAFF.